This T cell receptor (beta chain) was documented in a study of tumor-infiltrating lymphocytes in localized non-small cell lung cancer. Libraries were prepared by immunoSEQ multiplex PCR; TCRdb keeps only in-frame clonotypes and omits some of them. Here the sample spans 10,000 to 15,000 clones, 66% being singletons. Note on this clone: The antigen is not known.

General study points: T-cell fraction did not differ between immunotypes IM1 and IM2.

The TCR originated in a human donor with non-small cell lung cancer. Sequencing was carried out using lung tumor tissue.

The CDR3 DNA sequence: TGTGCCATCAGTGGGCCGGGACAGGGGATGTGGGGCTACACCTTC. This translates into CAISGPGQGMWGYTF. The V gene is TRBV10-3, the J gene TRBJ1-2, with 10 bases that match TRBD1. After removal of 4 bases from V and 8 bases from J, the junction contained 10 bases not matched to a gene. The germline gives CDR1 ENHRY, CDR2 SYGVKD. The CDR3 covers 15 residues.